The rows below give T cell receptor beta chains drawn from one sample of a study of T-cell memory formation after mild COVID-19. TCRdb analysed the 5' RACE reads with MiXCR anew, one entry per CDR3 protein. Of about half a million distinct CDR3 sequences listed, roughly 18% are singletons. Sequenced material: PBMCs or a T cell subset sorted from them (not recorded which). The receptor source for this set is an adult woman who had mild COVID-19 (a few samples of this study predate the infection). Cell type and time point are not known. CDR3s include the opening cysteine and the closing phenylalanine or tryptophan. A D gene is named only where the DNA matches it firmly. The size field is filled for only some rows; it gives once, few, many or a size class.

d_gene | abundance | j_gene | v_gene | CDR3nt | CDR3aa
TRBD1 | NA | TRBJ2-3 | TRBV12-3/TRBV12-4 | TGTGCCAGCAGTTCATGGGACAGGGGAGGAACAGATACGCAGTATTTT | CASSSWDRGGTDTQYF
NA | many | TRBJ2-3 | TRBV11-2 | TGTGCCAGCAGCTTAGAAGGTACAGGGAGAGATACGCAGTATTTT | CASSLEGTGRDTQYF
NA | few | TRBJ2-7 | TRBV12-3/TRBV12-4 | TGTGCCAGCAGTCTCACCCGAACAGGGAACGAGCAGTACTTC | CASSLTRTGNEQYF
NA | few | TRBJ2-7 | TRBV24-1 | TGTGCCACCAGTGGGAGTATGGCCTACGAGCAGTACTTC | CATSGSMAYEQYF
NA | NA | TRBJ2-1 | TRBV6-1 | TGTGCCAGCAGCCCCCGCGGGAATTACAATGAGCAGTTCTTC | CASSPRGNYNEQFF
TRBD2 | NA | TRBJ2-1 | TRBV12-3/TRBV12-4 | TGTGCCAGCAGTTTTCTCCGACTAGCGGGAGAATATGAGCAGTTCTTC | CASSFLRLAGEYEQFF
TRBD2 | few | TRBJ2-7 | TRBV14 | TGTGCCAGCAGCCAAGCGGTAGCGGGAAGGTACGAGCAGTACTTC | CASSQAVAGRYEQYF
NA | NA | TRBJ1-1 | TRBV13 | TGTGCCAGCAGTCCGAGGGCCTACACTGAAGCTTTCTTT | CASSPRAYTEAFF
NA | NA | TRBJ2-1 | TRBV24-1 | TGTGCCACCAGTGATCCGAATCCAAGACTAGGCTTCTACAATGAGCAGTTCTTC | CATSDPNPRLGFYNEQFF
TRBD1 | NA | TRBJ1-1 | TRBV5-1 | TGCGCCAGCAGCCAGGGGGCGGGGGGGACTGAAGCTTTCTTT | CASSQGAGGTEAFF
NA | NA | TRBJ1-1 | TRBV7-8 | TGTGCCAGCAGCTTAGCGCGAGACTTGAACACTGAAGCTTTCTTT | CASSLARDLNTEAFF
TRBD1 | few | TRBJ1-2 | TRBV3-1 | TGTGCCAGCAGCCAAGTCGTTACAGGGGCTTTCTATGGCTACACCTTC | CASSQVVTGAFYGYTF
TRBD2 | few | TRBJ2-1 | TRBV7-6 | TGTGCCAGCAGCTTCCTAGCGGAGGAGGGGAATGAGCAGTTCTTC | CASSFLAEEGNEQFF
NA | NA | TRBJ1-1 | TRBV20-1 | TGCAGTGCTACCCTTGGGGCGGGTGCTTTCTTT | CSATLGAGAFF
NA | NA | TRBJ1-1 | TRBV19 | TGTGCCAGTAGTATCCAGGGGAGATCGACTGAAGCTTTCTTT | CASSIQGRSTEAFF
NA | NA | TRBJ1-3 | TRBV12-3/TRBV12-4 | TGTGCCAGCAGCCCCGGACACTCCTCTGGAAACACCATATATTTT | CASSPGHSSGNTIYF
TRBD1 | few | TRBJ1-1 | TRBV7-9 | TGTGCCAGCACCCTACCAGGGGGGCCCGGGAAGAACACTGAAGCTTTCTTT | CASTLPGGPGKNTEAFF
TRBD1 | NA | TRBJ1-1 | TRBV7-2 | TGTGCCAGCAGCGGGGACAGGGGATTGAATACTGAAGCTTTCTTT | CASSGDRGLNTEAFF
TRBD1 | NA | TRBJ1-5 | TRBV15 | TGTGCCACCAGCTTACGGACAGGGGTCGGCAATCAGCCCCAGCATTTT | CATSLRTGVGNQPQHF
NA | NA | TRBJ1-2 | TRBV5-5 | TGTGCCAGCAGCTTGGAGGCCGAGGGGTATGGCTACACCTTC | CASSLEAEGYGYTF
TRBD1 | few | TRBJ2-7 | TRBV7-6 | TGTGCCAGCAGCCTCCCCGGGACAGGGGAGAACGAGCAGTACTTC | CASSLPGTGENEQYF
NA | many | TRBJ1-2 | TRBV7-9 | TGTGCCAGCAGCTTCGAGACGGGTCCGGGTGGCTACACCTTC | CASSFETGPGGYTF
TRBD2 | few | TRBJ2-3 | TRBV6-2/TRBV6-3 | TGTGCCAGCAGTTCTGAAGCGGGACTAGCGTACGATACGCAGTATTTT | CASSSEAGLAYDTQYF
TRBD2 | NA | TRBJ2-1 | TRBV7-2 | TGTGCCAGCAGCACCGGGACTAGCGGGGGCCCACAGTTCTTC | CASSTGTSGGPQFF
TRBD2 | many | TRBJ2-3 | TRBV7-9 | TGTGCCAGCAGCTTCCGTACTAGCGGGGACGTTACAGATACGCAGTATTTT | CASSFRTSGDVTDTQYF
NA | NA | TRBJ2-2 | TRBV9 | TGTGCCAGCAGCGTATCGGGGACCGGGGAGCTGTTTTTT | CASSVSGTGELFF
NA | NA | TRBJ2-2 | TRBV6-5 | TGTGCCAGCAGTCGGCAGATAGAGGGGCCCGGGGAGCTGTTTTTT | CASSRQIEGPGELFF
NA | NA | TRBJ2-2 | TRBV5-1 | TGCGCCAGCAGCTTGGTTGAGGGGCACACCGGGGAGCTGTTTTTT | CASSLVEGHTGELFF
TRBD1 | NA | TRBJ1-2 | TRBV7-6 | TGTGCCAGCAGCTTGATAACAGGGGATTTGGACGGCTACACCTTC | CASSLITGDLDGYTF
NA | NA | TRBJ2-3 | TRBV24-1 | TGTGCCACCGGACATAGGGTTTTTGGCACAGATACGCAGTATTTT | CATGHRVFGTDTQYF
TRBD1 | NA | TRBJ2-7 | TRBV7-6 | TGTGCCAGCAGCTACGACGGACAGGGGTCCTACGAGCAGTACTTC | CASSYDGQGSYEQYF